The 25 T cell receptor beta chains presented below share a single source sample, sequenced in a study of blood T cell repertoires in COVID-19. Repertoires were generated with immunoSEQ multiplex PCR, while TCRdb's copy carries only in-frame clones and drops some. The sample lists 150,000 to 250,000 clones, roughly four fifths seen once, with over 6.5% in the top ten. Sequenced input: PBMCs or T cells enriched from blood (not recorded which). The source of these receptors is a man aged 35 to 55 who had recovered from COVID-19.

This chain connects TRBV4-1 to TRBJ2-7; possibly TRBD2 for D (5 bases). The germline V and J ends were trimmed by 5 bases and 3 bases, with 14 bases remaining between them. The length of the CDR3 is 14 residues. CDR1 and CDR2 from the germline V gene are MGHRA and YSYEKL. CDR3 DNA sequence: TGCGCCAGCAGCTTTGAGGAACGGGGCTACGAGCAGTACTTC. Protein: CASSFEERGYEQYF.

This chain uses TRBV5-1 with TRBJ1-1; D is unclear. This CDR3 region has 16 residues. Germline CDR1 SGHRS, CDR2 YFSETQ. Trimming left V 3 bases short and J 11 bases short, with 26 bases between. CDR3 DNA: TGCGCCAGCAGCTCGGCCATGGCAGGTTCATCTCTCCGGGCTTTCTTT. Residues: CASSSAMAGSSLRAFF.

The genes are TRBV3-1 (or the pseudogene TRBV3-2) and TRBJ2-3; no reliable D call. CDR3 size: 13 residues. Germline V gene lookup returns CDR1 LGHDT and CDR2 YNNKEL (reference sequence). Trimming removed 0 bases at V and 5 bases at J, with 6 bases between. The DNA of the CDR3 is TGTGCCAGCAGCCAAGATCTCGGAGATACGCAGTATTTT. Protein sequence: CASSQDLGDTQYF.

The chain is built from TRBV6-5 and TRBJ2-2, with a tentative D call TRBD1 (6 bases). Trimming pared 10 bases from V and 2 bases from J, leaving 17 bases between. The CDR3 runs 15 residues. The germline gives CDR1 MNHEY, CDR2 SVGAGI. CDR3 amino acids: CATQDGGTNTGELFF. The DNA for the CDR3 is TGTGCCACCCAGGACGGTGGGACAAACACCGGGGAGCTGTTTTTT.

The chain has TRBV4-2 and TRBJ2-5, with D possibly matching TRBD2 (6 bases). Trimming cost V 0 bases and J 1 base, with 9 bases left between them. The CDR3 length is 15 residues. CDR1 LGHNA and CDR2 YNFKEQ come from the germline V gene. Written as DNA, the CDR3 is TGTGCCAGCAGCCAAGAATCTAGCGTCCAAGAGACCCAGTACTTC. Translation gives CASSQESSVQETQYF.

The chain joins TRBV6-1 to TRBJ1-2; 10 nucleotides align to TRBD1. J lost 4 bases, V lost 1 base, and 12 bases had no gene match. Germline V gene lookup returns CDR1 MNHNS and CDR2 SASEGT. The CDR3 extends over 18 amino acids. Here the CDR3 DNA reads TGTGCCAGCAGTGAAGAAATAGGGTGGGACAGGGGCGGCTATGGCTACACCTTC. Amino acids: CASSEEIGWDRGGYGYTF.

The DNA of the CDR3 is TGTGCCAGCAGGAAGACAGGGTCTGATTCACCCCTCCACTTT. Translation: CASRKTGSDSPLHF. The J gene is TRBJ1-6, the V gene TRBV6-5; 7 nucleotides match TRBD1. V dropped 6 bases and J dropped 8; count of bases not matched to a gene: 7. This CDR3 is 14 amino acids long. Germline CDR1 reads MNHEY; CDR2 reads SVGAGI.

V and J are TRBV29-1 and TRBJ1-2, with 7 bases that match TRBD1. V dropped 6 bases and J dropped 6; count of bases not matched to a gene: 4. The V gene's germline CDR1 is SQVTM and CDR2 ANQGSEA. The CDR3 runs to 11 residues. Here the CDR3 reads CSVRGGDGYTF. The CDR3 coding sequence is TGCAGCGTAAGAGGGGGCGATGGCTACACCTTC.

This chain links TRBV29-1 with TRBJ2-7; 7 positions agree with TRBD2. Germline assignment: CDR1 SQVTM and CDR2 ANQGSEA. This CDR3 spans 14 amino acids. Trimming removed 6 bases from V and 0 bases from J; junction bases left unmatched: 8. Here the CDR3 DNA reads TGCAGCGTCCAGCGGGGACTGAGCTCCTACGAGCAGTACTTC. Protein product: CSVQRGLSSYEQYF.

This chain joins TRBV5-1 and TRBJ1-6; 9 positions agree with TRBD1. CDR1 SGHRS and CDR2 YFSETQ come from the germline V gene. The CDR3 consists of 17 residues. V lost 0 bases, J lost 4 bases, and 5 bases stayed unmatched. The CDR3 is CASSLDRTGAYNSPLHF. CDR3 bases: TGCGCCAGCAGCTTGGATAGGACAGGGGCGTATAATTCACCCCTCCACTTT.

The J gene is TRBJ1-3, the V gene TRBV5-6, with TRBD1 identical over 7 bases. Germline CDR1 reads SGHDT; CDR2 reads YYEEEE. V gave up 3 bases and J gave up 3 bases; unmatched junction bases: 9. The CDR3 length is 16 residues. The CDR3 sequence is CASSSLLTGVGNTIYF. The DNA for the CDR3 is TGTGCCAGCAGCTCACTTTTAACAGGGGTTGGAAACACCATATATTTT. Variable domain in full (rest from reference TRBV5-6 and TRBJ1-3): DAGVTQSPTHLIKTRGQQVTLRCSPKSGHDTVSWYQQALGQGPQFIFQYYEEEERQRGNFPDRFSGHQFPNYSSELNVNALLLGDSALYLCASSSLLTGVGNTIYFGEGSWLTVV.

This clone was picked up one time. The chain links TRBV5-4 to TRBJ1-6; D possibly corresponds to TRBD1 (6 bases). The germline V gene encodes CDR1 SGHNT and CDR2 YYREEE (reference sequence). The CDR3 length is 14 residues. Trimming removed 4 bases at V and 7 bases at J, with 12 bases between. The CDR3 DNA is TGTGCCAGCAGCCCCAGGGGTCCCAATTCACCCCTCCACTTT. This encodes CASSPRGPNSPLHF.

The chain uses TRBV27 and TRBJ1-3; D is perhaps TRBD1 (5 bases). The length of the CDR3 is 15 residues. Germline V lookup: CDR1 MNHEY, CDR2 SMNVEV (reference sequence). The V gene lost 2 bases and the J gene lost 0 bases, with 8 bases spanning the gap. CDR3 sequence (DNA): TGTGCCAGCAGTTTAGCCAGGGCCTCTGGAAACACCATATATTTT. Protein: CASSLARASGNTIYF.

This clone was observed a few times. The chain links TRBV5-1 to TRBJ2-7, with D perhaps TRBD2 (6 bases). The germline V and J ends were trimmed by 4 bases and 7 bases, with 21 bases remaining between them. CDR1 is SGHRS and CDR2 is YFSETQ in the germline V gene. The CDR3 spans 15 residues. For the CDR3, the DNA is TGCGCCAGCAGCCTTTATCCGGGGCCGCGGGATGAGCAGTACTTC. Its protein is CASSLYPGPRDEQYF.

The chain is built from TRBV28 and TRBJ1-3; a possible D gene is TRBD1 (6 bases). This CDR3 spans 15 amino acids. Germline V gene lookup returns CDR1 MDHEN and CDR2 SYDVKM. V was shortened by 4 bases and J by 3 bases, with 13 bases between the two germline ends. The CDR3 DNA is TGTGCCAGCAGTTCAACAGGGTCGGGTGGAAACACCATATATTTT. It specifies CASSSTGSGGNTIYF.

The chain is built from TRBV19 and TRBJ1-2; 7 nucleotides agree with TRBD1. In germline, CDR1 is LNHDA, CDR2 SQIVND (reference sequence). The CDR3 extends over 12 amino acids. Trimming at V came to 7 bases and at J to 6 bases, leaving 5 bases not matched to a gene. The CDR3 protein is CASNGRGNGYTF. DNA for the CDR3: TGTGCCAGTAACGGCAGGGGGAATGGCTACACCTTC. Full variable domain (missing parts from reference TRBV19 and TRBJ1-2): DGGITQSPKYLFRKEGQNVTLSCEQNLNHDAMYWYRQDPGQGLRLIYYSQIVNDFQKGDIAEGYSVSREKKESFPLTVTSAQKNPTAFYLCASNGRGNGYTFGSGTRLTVV.

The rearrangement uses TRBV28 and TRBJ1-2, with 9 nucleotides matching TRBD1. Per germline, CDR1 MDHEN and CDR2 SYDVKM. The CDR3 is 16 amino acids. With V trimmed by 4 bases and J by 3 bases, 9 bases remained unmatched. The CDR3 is CASSSPGTGLDYGYTF. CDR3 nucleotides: TGTGCCAGCAGTTCCCCTGGGACAGGGTTGGACTATGGCTACACCTTC.

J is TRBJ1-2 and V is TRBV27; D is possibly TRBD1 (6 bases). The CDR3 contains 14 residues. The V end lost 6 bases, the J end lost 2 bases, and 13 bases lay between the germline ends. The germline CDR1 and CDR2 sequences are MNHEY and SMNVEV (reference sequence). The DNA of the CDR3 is TGTGCCAGCAGCCTGGGGGGGCTGAACTATGGCTACACCTTC. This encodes CASSLGGLNYGYTF.

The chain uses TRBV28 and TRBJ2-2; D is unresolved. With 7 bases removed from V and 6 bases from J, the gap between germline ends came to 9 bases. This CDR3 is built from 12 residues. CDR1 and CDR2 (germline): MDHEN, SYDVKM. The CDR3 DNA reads TGTGCCAGCATTTCCTCTTCCGGGGAGCTGTTTTTT. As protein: CASISSSGELFF.

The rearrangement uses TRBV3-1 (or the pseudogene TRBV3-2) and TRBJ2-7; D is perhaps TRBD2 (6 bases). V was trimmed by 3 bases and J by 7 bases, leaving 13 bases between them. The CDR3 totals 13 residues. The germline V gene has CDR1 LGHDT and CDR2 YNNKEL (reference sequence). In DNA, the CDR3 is TGTGCCAGCAGCCATGCTTCAGGGAGGGAGCAGTACTTC. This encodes CASSHASGREQYF.

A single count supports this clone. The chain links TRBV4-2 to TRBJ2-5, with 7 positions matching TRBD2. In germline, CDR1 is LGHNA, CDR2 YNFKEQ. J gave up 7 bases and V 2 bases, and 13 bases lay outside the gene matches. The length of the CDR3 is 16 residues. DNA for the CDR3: TGTGCCAGCAGCCAATCAAATAGACTAGCCCGAGGGACCCAGTACTTC. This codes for CASSQSNRLARGTQYF.

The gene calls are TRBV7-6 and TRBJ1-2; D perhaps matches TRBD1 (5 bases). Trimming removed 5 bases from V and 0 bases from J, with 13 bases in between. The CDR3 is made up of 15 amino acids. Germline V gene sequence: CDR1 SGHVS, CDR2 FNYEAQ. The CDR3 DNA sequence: TGTGCCAGCAGCCCACCTGGGGACTCTAACTATGGCTACACCTTC. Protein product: CASSPPGDSNYGYTF.

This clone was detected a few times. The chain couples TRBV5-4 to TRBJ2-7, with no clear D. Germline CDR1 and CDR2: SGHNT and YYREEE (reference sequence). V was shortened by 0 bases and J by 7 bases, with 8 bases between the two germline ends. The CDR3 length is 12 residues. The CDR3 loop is CASSLVSEEQYF. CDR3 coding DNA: TGTGCCAGCAGCTTGGTGTCAGAAGAGCAGTACTTC. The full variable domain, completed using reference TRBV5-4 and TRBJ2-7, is ETGVTQSPTHLIKTRGQQVTLRCSSQSGHNTVSWYQQALGQGPQFIFQYYREEENGRGNFPPRFSGLQFPNYSSELNVNALELDDSALYLCASSLVSEEQYFGPGTRLTVT.

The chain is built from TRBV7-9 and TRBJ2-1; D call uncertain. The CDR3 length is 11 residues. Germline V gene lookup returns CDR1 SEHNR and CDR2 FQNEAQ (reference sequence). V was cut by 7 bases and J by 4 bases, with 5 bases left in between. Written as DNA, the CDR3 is TGTGCCAGCACCATATACAATGAGCAGTTCTTC. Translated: CASTIYNEQFF.

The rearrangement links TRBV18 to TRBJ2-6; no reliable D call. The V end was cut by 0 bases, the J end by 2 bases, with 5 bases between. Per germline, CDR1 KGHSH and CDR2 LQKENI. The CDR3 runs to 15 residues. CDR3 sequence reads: CASSPPSAGANVLTF. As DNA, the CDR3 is TGTGCCAGCTCACCACCCAGCGCTGGGGCCAACGTCCTGACTTTC.